This T cell receptor (beta chain) derives from a study of radiotherapy plus CTLA-4 blockade in lung cancer. On the study more broadly: 18% of patients responded objectively, and about 30% achieved disease control.

CDR1 is MNHEY and CDR2 is SMNVEV in the germline V gene (reference sequence). V was pared by 5 bases and J by 0 bases, with 6 bases of the junction left unmatched. CDR3 length equals 15 residues. The repertoire was sequenced with immunoSEQ multiplex PCR; TCRdb's copy has only in-frame clones and lacks some. Of fewer than 65,000 clones in the sample, 70% to 85% were seen once. Study findings and constraints: Radiotherapy with ipilimumab was followed by blood expansion of tumor-derived clones.

Turning to this clone: The antigen remains undetermined.

This clonotype was obtained from a human donor with non-small cell lung cancer whose response to radiotherapy plus ipilimumab could not be evaluated. The chain couples TRBV27 to TRBJ2-7, with 8 bases identical to TRBD2. This material consisted of peripheral blood, taken from a patient treated with radiotherapy plus ipilimumab. CDR3 coding DNA: TGTGCCAGCAGTACAGGACTAGCCCCCTCCTACGAGCAGTACTTC. Its protein is CASSTGLAPSYEQYF.